One T cell receptor beta chain is described in this entry. Its antigen is as yet unknown. These data are taken from a study of siplizumab effects on memory and regulatory T cells. The V gene's germline CDR1 is SGHDN and CDR2 FVKESK. V lost 5 bases to trimming and J lost 5 bases; unmatched junction nucleotides: 15. The CDR3 covers 17 residues. Assayed TCR templates numbered 85,000 to 100,000 for each sample. Using immunoSEQ multiplex PCR, the repertoire was profiled, and TCRdb retains in-frame clones only, with some absent. The profile shows about 120,000 clones, roughly 94% of them singletons. General observations from the study: A mean of roughly 68% of mappable alloreactive CD4+ clones were Treg-derived with siplizumab, compared with roughly 27% in controls. Alloreactive clones mapping to unstimulated subsets formed only a minor fraction. It seemed that naive T cells were more diverse than memory cells and were major contributors to the alloresponse.

The TCR sequence derives from a human donor in good health. The sample taken for sequencing was non-Treg CD4+ T cells sorted from blood. V gene TRBV14 combines with J gene TRBJ1-2; TRBD1 aligns across 9 bases. The DNA of the CDR3 is TGTGCCAGCAGCTCCACTTCCGGACGTGGGACAGGGTATGGCTACACCTTC. It is translated as CASSSTSGRGTGYGYTF.